This T cell receptor beta chain was captured by sequencing in a study of blood T cells in healthy people across ages. Study-wide results and caveats: Older age went with lower TCR beta diversity per million T cells, in a roughly linear way. Whereas aged donors had fewer naive CD4+ cells, long-lived donors had more of them and higher diversity.

This clonotype came up once. Its antigen remains unidentified. Primed by a sample-barcoded 5' primer and a J-beta primer mix, a second PCR proceeded for roughly 7 to 11 cycles. TCRdb independently ran MiXCR on the 5' RACE reads; one entry per CDR3 protein. The sample includes roughly 1.4 million distinct CDR3 sequences, approximately 63% seen only once; the top ten take about 6.7%. The V end was cut by 3 bases, the J end by 11 bases, with 12 bases between. Per the germline V gene, CDR1 is SNHLY and CDR2 is FYNNEI. This CDR3 has 12 amino acids. The TCR was taken from a man younger than 35 in good health. The chain employs TRBV2 and TRBJ2-3; D remains unclear. Sequenced sample: blood. The CDR3 spells CASSETAMVQYF. The DNA for the CDR3 is TGTGCCAGCAGTGAGACCGCAATGGTGCAGTATTTT.